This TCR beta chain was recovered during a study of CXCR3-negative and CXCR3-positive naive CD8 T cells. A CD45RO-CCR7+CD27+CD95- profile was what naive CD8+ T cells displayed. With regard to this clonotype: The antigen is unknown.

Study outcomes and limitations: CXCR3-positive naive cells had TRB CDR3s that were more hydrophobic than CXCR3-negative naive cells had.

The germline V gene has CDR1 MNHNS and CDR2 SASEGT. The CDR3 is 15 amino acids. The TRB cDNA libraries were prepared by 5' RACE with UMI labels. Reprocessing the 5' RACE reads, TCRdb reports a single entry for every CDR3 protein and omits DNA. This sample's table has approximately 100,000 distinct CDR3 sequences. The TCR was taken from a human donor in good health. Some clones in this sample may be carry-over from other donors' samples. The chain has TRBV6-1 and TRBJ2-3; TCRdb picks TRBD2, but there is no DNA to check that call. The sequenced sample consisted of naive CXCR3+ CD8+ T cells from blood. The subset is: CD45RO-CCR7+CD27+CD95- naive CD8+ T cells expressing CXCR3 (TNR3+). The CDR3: CASSDGGGGTDTQYF.